This record covers a single TCR beta chain. The assay was immunoSEQ multiplex PCR, and TCRdb's table has in-frame clones only and misses some. This table has approximately 100,000 clones, under 90% appearing once. This entry comes from a study of control samples from healthy donors and cancer patients. The V and J ends lost 2 bases and 0 bases respectively, with 10 bases between them. The CDR3 totals 14 residues. Germline lookup yields CDR1 GTSNPN and CDR2 SVGIG (reference sequence). The sample taken for sequencing was blood. The origin of this receptor is a woman in her forties in good health. J is TRBJ1-1 and V is TRBV30, with D possibly matching TRBD1 (5 bases). The DNA of the CDR3 is TGTGCCTGGAGTTTAGGGGCCTTGAACACTGAAGCTTTCTTT. Residues: CAWSLGALNTEAFF.